The present T cell receptor (beta chain) was sequenced within a study of cytomegalovirus exposure and HLA in healthy donors. Study-level results: Immune exposure data for these donors was limited to CMV serostatus.

A remark on this clone: Antigen: not known.

The PCR ran on 60 Vbeta and 13 Jbeta primers. Profiling relied on immunoSEQ multiplex PCR, and the TCRdb table lists in-frame clones only, not all of them. The sample contains approximately 91,000 clones, 60% to 80% of which appear only once. The germline CDR1 and CDR2 sequences are SGDLS and YYNGEE. This CDR3 has 14 residues. The germline V and J ends were trimmed by 0 bases and 0 bases, with 5 bases remaining between them. The chain joins TRBV9 to TRBJ2-3; the D gene is possibly TRBD2 (5 bases). The source is a female donor in good health and CMV-seronegative. Sequenced material: PBMCs. The chain's CDR3 is CASSVGTSTDTQYF. The CDR3 coding sequence is TGTGCCAGCAGCGTAGGGACTAGCACAGATACGCAGTATTTT.